The T cell receptor beta chain under discussion was sequenced for a study of identical twins (dated by TCRdb to 2016 to 2018). Concerning the study at large: To test whether fetal clonotypes persist, this study deep-sequenced TCR alpha and beta repertoires from monozygotic twins, from unrelated adults of various ages, and from cord blood. Replicate twin experiments were performed at different times using different library preparation protocols to rule out contamination.

All donors were healthy Caucasians. Three pairs of female monozygotic twins, all aged roughly 18 to 30 years, made up the twin cohort. CD4+ and CD8+ T cell populations were isolated with positive isolation kits from Invitrogen. Summary of the overall study and its limitations: Because the same donors could not be followed over many years, the conclusions relied on cross-sectional statistical analysis. Invariant T cells such as MAIT and iNKT could partly confound zero-insertion analyses, although diverse VJ usage argued against such confounding for most clonotypes. Recombination models systematically underestimated out-of-frame TCR alpha sharing in monozygotic twins but agreed with sharing between unrelated individuals. Fewer insertions were carried by abundant cord blood beta clonotypes; a weaker similar trend was observed in young adult naive repertoires, while no such trend was observed in memory repertoires. Compared with coincidental sharing between unrelated individuals, out-of-frame TCR alpha sequences shared between twins showed an excess of sequences with low generation probability. A weaker excess of twin sharing was found in beta out-of-frame sequences because the signal-to-noise ratio was lowered by fewer shared sequences.

The germline V end is reduced by 0 bases and the J end by 2 bases; junction bases left unmatched: 6. CDR1 and CDR2 are read off the germline V gene (reference sequence) as DFQATT and SNEGSKA. The CDR3, from cysteine to phenylalanine, totals 16 residues. CDR3 DNA is the only sequence kept; it has 48 bases, read in frame from the first base. Comments on this clonotype: No cognate antigen has been identified for it. Base qualities are not provided; no much larger clone lies one nucleotide away.

The library was produced with 5' RACE. These reads were obtained on an Illumina HiSeq 2000. A universal primer binding site was added through template switching, and the final cDNA carried a unique molecular identifier so that TCR cDNA molecules could be counted accurately. First-strand cDNA for TCR alpha and beta chains was synthesized from specific primers in the conserved constant-segment region. Each cDNA library was double barcoded, with a SMART-Mk sample barcode plus Illumina barcodes, to control for contamination. Two successive PCR steps introduced TruSeq adapter sequences along with Illumina sample barcodes. The TCR alpha and beta cDNA libraries were sequenced on the Illumina HiSeq platform using custom primers. Under the source paper's analysis protocol: MiGEC was used to process raw reads and extract unique molecular identifiers, and MiXCR was used to find CDR3 positions. For each individual, recombination models were inferred using an EM algorithm with the repgenHMM and IGoR tools. Shared clonotype analysis was performed with the tcR package in R, normalizing sharing by the product of cloneset sizes. To study raw recombination without the effects of thymic and clonal selection, out-of-frame nonproductive sequences were analyzed. TCRdb trimmed the raw reads at Q25, called clones with MiXCR and kept productive beta chains. Each CDR3 protein appears once, grouped with its most common genes and DNA. For this entry, the V and J calls and clone size follow TCRdb and not the study's own pipeline. This sample comprises approximately 490,000 distinct CDR3 sequences, approximately 20% of them detected only once. The top ten hold approximately 0.5% of the sample.

The same sample was also used in a study of yellow fever vaccine responses in identical twins. As that second paper reports: According to the authors, the vaccine-induced T cell response in identical twins seemed to be partly convergent and partly specific to each individual. Focusing on identical twins, the study followed the T cell clones that responded to the vaccine, and did so with precision.

Rearrangement joined TRBV20-1 to TRBJ2-3; 9 bases in the middle match TRBD2. This TCR was sampled from a woman aged 18-35 years in good health. Sequenced sample: CD4+ T cells sorted from blood. This receptor has the CDR3 CSAREGGGAFTDTQYF. In nucleotide form, the sequence is TGCAGTGCTAGAGAGGGCGGGGGGGCCTTCACAGATACGCAGTATTTT.